This TCR beta chain derives from a study of shared clonotypes between healthy human individuals. Study-wide background: Per donor, three plates held CD4 naive cells, three held CD4 memory, two held CD8 naive and one held CD8 memory.

Germline V gene sequence: CDR1 MNHEY, CDR2 SVGAGI. CDR3 length equals 14 residues. The V end was cut by 4 bases, the J end by 0 bases, with 10 bases between. Assay: immunoSEQ multiplex PCR; the TCRdb copy retains only in-frame clones and omits some. Of 400,000 or so clones in the sample, about 96% were seen once. Regarding the study as a whole: In this cohort, only blood was sampled, and tissue repertoires likely differ. Sorted-subset sequencing, rarefaction showed, was incomplete despite large depth. Sequencing depth was expected to influence donor clonotype sharing.

A word on this clone: The antigen is not known.

The chain joins TRBV6-5 to TRBJ2-7; tentatively, D is TRBD1 or TRBD2 (6 bases each). Source material: memory CD8+ T cells sorted from blood. This sample's subset: CD45RO+ cells pooled with CCR7-negative TemRA cells. The receptor was isolated from a man under 40 in good health. CDR3 sequence: CASSWGDTSYEQYF. Written as DNA, the CDR3 is TGTGCCAGCAGTTGGGGGGACACCTCCTACGAGCAGTACTTC.